This TCR beta chain was profiled in a study of OX40 agonist ivuxolimab in advanced cancers. Study-wide background: The treatment was a fully human IgG2 OX40 agonist, ivuxolimab.

TCRdb's table, derived via immunoSEQ multiplex PCR, lists solely in-frame clones and lacks some. The table records over 45,000 clones, 80% to 90% of them present only once. There are 15 residues in the CDR3. Germline lookup yields CDR1 SGHAT and CDR2 FQNNGV. Trimming took 6 bases from V and 5 from J; bases not matched to a gene: 7. The origin of this receptor is an adult with an advanced solid tumor such as melanoma, head and neck, liver or kidney cancer. V usage is TRBV11-2 and J usage is TRBJ2-5; 12 bases align to TRBD2. The material sequenced was CD4+ or CD8+ T cells sorted from blood, taken in a trial of the OX40 agonist ivuxolimab. The DNA for the CDR3 is TGTGCCAGCAGTAAGAGTCTAGCGGGAGGGGAGACCCAGTACTTC. It is translated as CASSKSLAGGETQYF.